Described below is a single TCR beta chain sequence and its context. Methods used by the authors: Scientists estimated how many nucleated cells there were by amplifying reference gene primers. Profiled with immunoSEQ multiplex PCR; TCRdb holds only in-frame clones, not every one. V and J calls and clone size are given by that table; D and trimming were obtained from the DNA. The sample yields hundreds of thousands of clones, roughly 86% seen once. The data stem from a study of blood T cell repertoires in COVID-19. For the study at large: T cells, B-cell-depleted T cells, or PBMCs provided the cDNA or gDNA that served as material.

Germline V CDR1 and CDR2: SGHRS, YFSETQ. The V end lost 2 bases, the J end lost 2 bases, and 13 bases lay between the germline ends. The CDR3 spans 16 residues. Sequencing was carried out using peripheral blood. This TCR came from a man aged 70-80 years with acute or convalescent COVID-19. This chain uses TRBV5-1 with TRBJ1-4; possible D gene TRBD1, 6 bases. This CDR3 reads CASSFAGESTNEKLFF. The CDR3 bases are TGCGCCAGCAGCTTTGCAGGGGAGTCGACTAATGAAAAACTGTTTTTT.